These 20 T cell receptor beta chains were all obtained from the same sample, sequenced in a study of shared clonotypes between healthy human individuals. Using immunoSEQ multiplex PCR, the repertoire was profiled, and TCRdb retains in-frame clones only, with some absent. The table includes under 1,100,000 clones, about 77% detected once. Source material: memory CD4+ T cells sorted from blood. The subset denotes: CD45RA-negative fraction. These receptors were collected from a man between 18 and 35 years old in good health.

The V and J genes are TRBV10-3 and TRBJ2-5, with 9 positions matching TRBD1. The germline V gene has CDR1 ENHRY and CDR2 SYGVKD. The CDR3 sequence is 16 residues long. Unmatched junction bases numbered 9, after V lost 0 bases and J lost 7 bases. The CDR3 region has the DNA TGTGCCATCAGTGAGTCCCCGGGACAGGGTTGGGGGACCCAGTACTTC. Its translation is CAISESPGQGWGTQYF.

The CDR3 loop is CASSVATDSGFGTGELFF. The CDR3 nucleotides read TGTGCCAGCAGCGTAGCCACAGATTCAGGGTTCGGGACCGGGGAGCTGTTTTTT. The chain joins TRBV9 to TRBJ2-2; maybe TRBD1 (5 bases). The CDR3 consists of 18 residues. Germline CDR1 and CDR2: SGDLS and YYNGEE. V was pared by 0 bases and J by 5 bases, with 20 bases between.

The V and J genes are TRBV11-2 and TRBJ2-3; maybe TRBD1 (5 bases). CDR1 SGHAT and CDR2 FQNNGV come from the germline V gene. Deletions cut 7 bases from V and 6 bases from J, with 8 bases between. This CDR3 spans 11 amino acids. DNA for the CDR3: TGTGCCAGCATCTACAGGGATACGCAGTATTTT. Translating it yields CASIYRDTQYF.

The chain couples TRBV10-3 to TRBJ2-2; 7 nucleotides line up with TRBD2. The CDR3 sequence is 14 residues long. Trimming took 11 bases from V and 0 from J; bases not matched to a gene: 6. Looked up from germline, CDR1 is ENHRY and CDR2 is SYGVKD. CDR3 region: CASVAGANTGELFF. The CDR3 region has the DNA TGTGCCTCAGTTGCGGGGGCGAACACCGGGGAGCTGTTTTTT.

Of note for this clone: At the DNA level, this CDR3 is encoded by other sequences in the same sample as well. This rearrangement joins TRBV7-3 to TRBJ1-2; 8 bases match TRBD1. Trimming at V came to 4 bases and at J to 4 bases, leaving 2 bases not matched to a gene. The germline V gene has CDR1 SGHTA and CDR2 FQGTGA. The CDR3 extends over 13 amino acids. The CDR3 DNA sequence: TGTGCCAGCAGCTCTACAGGGGGCTATGGCTACACCTTC. It translates to CASSSTGGYGYTF.

The rearrangement uses TRBV7-9 and TRBJ2-7, with D possibly TRBD2 on 5 matching bases. V was trimmed by 5 bases and J by 2 bases, leaving 13 bases between them. The CDR3 sequence is 14 residues long. Germline CDR1 reads SEHNR; CDR2 reads FQNEAQ (reference sequence). CDR3 nucleotides: TGTGCCAGCAGCCCCGGAGGCCAACCCTACGAGCAGTACTTC. Protein: CASSPGGQPYEQYF.

CDR3 in DNA: TGTGCCAGCATGAGAGGGGGGCCGAAAAACATTCAGTACTTC. This codes for CASMRGGPKNIQYF. The chain combines TRBV6-5 with TRBJ2-4, with D perhaps matching TRBD1 or TRBD2 (6 bases each). Germline V CDR1 and CDR2: MNHEY, SVGAGI. This CDR3 is 14 amino acids long. V was trimmed by 7 bases and J by 4 bases, leaving 14 bases between them.

The chain couples TRBV6-5 to TRBJ1-6, with 7 bases identical to TRBD1. Germline CDR1 is MNHEY and CDR2 is SVGAGI. V shed 0 bases, J shed 6 bases, and the junction held 5 bases outside the gene matches. This CDR3 comprises 16 residues. As DNA, the CDR3 is TGTGCCAGCAGTTACTCGTTGTACAGGGGTAATTCACCCCTCCACTTT. It specifies CASSYSLYRGNSPLHF.

This clone was counted once. The chain recombines TRBV5-4 with TRBJ1-2; 8 bases map to TRBD1. The germline V gene encodes CDR1 SGHNT and CDR2 YYREEE (reference sequence). The J segment lost 1 base and the V segment lost 4 bases, leaving 3 bases of the junction unmatched. The CDR3 is 14 amino acids. CDR3 loop: CASSMTGDNYGYTF. The CDR3 nucleotides read TGTGCCAGCAGCATGACAGGGGATAACTATGGCTACACCTTC.

The chain employs TRBV4-3 and TRBJ2-7; 7 bases match TRBD2. The CDR3 contains 14 residues. Germline CDR1 is LGHNA and CDR2 is YSLEER. V lost 3 bases and J lost 5; bases outside the gene matches: 7. The CDR3 protein is CASSQKLADHEQYF. DNA of the CDR3: TGCGCCAGCAGCCAGAAGCTAGCGGACCACGAGCAGTACTTC.

The chain is built from TRBV10-3 and TRBJ1-2; D gene uncertain. V was shortened by 4 bases and J by 3 bases, with 12 bases between the two germline ends. The CDR3 length is 14 residues. CDR1 is ENHRY and CDR2 is SYGVKD in the germline V gene. In DNA form, the CDR3 reads TGTGCCATCAGTGGTGGGGTTACGGACTATGGCTACACCTTC. Translation gives CAISGGVTDYGYTF.

Concerning this clone itself: The DNA is left out, because the CDR3 cannot be placed on it with certainty; the CDR3 is given as TCRdb lists it. The V and J genes are TRBV12-2 and TRBJ2-1; TRBD2 reflects the table's D call only, with no check against the DNA. TRBV12-2 is shown as a pseudogene. Ends included, the CDR3 has 15 residues. The CDR3: CASPWASGIYNEQFF.

The chain carries TRBV7-8 and TRBJ1-1; D gene unclear. This CDR3 contains 13 residues. Germline-derived CDR1 and CDR2 are SGHVS and FQNEAQ. V was pared by 4 bases and J by 5 bases, with 11 bases between. The CDR3 reads CASSSAPPTEAFF. The CDR3 DNA follows: TGTGCCAGCAGCTCTGCACCCCCTACTGAAGCTTTCTTT.

The rearrangement joins TRBV15 to TRBJ1-3; D gene uncertain. V lost 0 bases, J lost 4 bases, and 10 bases lay in between. This CDR3 comprises 15 residues. Germline CDR1 reads LNHNV; CDR2 reads YYDKDF (reference sequence). CDR3 DNA sequence: TGTGCCACCAGCAGAGATGTGAACAGCGGAAACACCATATATTTT. Translation: CATSRDVNSGNTIYF.

The chain couples TRBV2 to TRBJ2-2; D may be TRBD1 (5 bases). CDR1 and CDR2 from the germline V gene are SNHLY and FYNNEI. The length of the CDR3 is 14 residues. V was trimmed by 5 bases and J by 6 bases, leaving 13 bases between them. CDR3 loop: CASSRGQGSGELFF. The DNA for the CDR3 is TGTGCCAGCAGTAGGGGTCAGGGCTCCGGGGAGCTGTTTTTT.

The J gene is TRBJ2-1, the V gene TRBV29-1; no clear D. Germline CDR1 and CDR2: SQVTM and ANQGSEA. The CDR3 totals 12 residues. V lost 2 bases and J lost 6, with 8 bases in between. CDR3 bases: TGCAGCGTTGAACCAACAGTCAATGAGCAGTTCTTC. Translating gives CSVEPTVNEQFF.

The rearrangement links TRBV30 to TRBJ1-2; no reliable D call. The length of the CDR3 is 14 residues. V was cut by 6 bases and J by 5 bases, with 19 bases left in between. CDR1 is GTSNPN and CDR2 is SVGIG in the germline V gene (reference sequence). The CDR3 loop reads CACQQYSRAYGYTF. CDR3 nucleotide sequence: TGTGCCTGCCAACAGTATAGTCGGGCTTATGGCTACACCTTC.

The chain uses TRBV19 and TRBJ1-2; D gene ambiguous. CDR3 length: 15 residues. Germline CDR1 LNHDA, CDR2 SQIVND (reference sequence). V lost 3 bases, J lost 4 bases, and 15 bases lay in between. CDR3 amino acids: CASSIKNVGIYGYTF. The CDR3 region has the DNA TGTGCCAGTAGTATTAAAAATGTCGGAATCTATGGCTACACCTTC.

This clone was recorded a few times. The chain recombines TRBV9 with TRBJ2-6; the match to TRBD1 covers 7 bases. Germline V gene sequence: CDR1 SGDLS, CDR2 YYNGEE. Trimming removed 3 bases from V and 0 bases from J; junction bases left unmatched: 9. The CDR3 consists of 18 residues. CDR3 protein: CASSAGPGQSSGANVLTF. In nucleotides, the CDR3 is TGTGCCAGCAGCGCCGGTCCGGGACAGAGCTCTGGGGCCAACGTCCTGACTTTC.

The V gene is TRBV7-2, the J gene TRBJ1-2; no definite D call. The CDR3 consists of 14 residues. The germline V gene encodes CDR1 SGHTA and CDR2 FQGNSA. V was clipped by 5 bases and J by 6 bases, with 16 bases between them. The CDR3 loop is CASSHRSSFDGYTF. The DNA of the CDR3 is TGTGCCAGCAGCCACCGTAGTAGCTTCGATGGCTACACCTTC.